This T cell receptor (beta chain) was identified in a study of patients and donors after allogeneic stem cell transplantation. TCRdb passed the RT-PCR reads through MiXCR, listing each CDR3 protein once. Altogether some 160,000 distinct CDR3 sequences are present, 20% to 25% being singletons, with the ten largest covering about 24%. This CDR3 has 14 residues. Germline lookup yields CDR1 MNHNY and CDR2 SVGAGI (reference sequence). V was trimmed by 5 bases and J by 3 bases, leaving 13 bases between them. This clonotype has a handful of counts. The sequenced material came from blood, either unsorted or a sorted T cell fraction (not recorded which). The sequence derives from a human donor who was either an allogeneic HSCT recipient or a stem cell or donor lymphocyte infusion donor (not recorded which). It is not recorded whose cells these are; they may come from a transplant donor. This sequence joins TRBV6-6 and TRBJ1-2, with a weak D call TRBD1 (6 bases). CDR3 sequence reads: CASSPTSGDYGYTF. In DNA, the CDR3 is TGTGCCAGCAGTCCAACGTCAGGGGACTATGGCTACACCTTC.